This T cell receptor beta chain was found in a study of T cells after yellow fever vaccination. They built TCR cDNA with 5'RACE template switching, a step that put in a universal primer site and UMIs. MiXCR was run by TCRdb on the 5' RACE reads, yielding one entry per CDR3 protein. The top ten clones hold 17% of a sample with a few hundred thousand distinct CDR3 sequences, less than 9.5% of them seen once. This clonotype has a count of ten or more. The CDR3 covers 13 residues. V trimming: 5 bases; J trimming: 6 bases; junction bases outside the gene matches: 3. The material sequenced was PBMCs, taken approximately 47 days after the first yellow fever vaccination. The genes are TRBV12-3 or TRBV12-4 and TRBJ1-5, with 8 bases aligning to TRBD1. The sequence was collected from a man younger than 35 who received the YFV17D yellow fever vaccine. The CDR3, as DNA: TGTGCCAGCAGTCTAACAGGGGGTCAGCCCCAGCATTTT. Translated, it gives CASSLTGGQPQHF.